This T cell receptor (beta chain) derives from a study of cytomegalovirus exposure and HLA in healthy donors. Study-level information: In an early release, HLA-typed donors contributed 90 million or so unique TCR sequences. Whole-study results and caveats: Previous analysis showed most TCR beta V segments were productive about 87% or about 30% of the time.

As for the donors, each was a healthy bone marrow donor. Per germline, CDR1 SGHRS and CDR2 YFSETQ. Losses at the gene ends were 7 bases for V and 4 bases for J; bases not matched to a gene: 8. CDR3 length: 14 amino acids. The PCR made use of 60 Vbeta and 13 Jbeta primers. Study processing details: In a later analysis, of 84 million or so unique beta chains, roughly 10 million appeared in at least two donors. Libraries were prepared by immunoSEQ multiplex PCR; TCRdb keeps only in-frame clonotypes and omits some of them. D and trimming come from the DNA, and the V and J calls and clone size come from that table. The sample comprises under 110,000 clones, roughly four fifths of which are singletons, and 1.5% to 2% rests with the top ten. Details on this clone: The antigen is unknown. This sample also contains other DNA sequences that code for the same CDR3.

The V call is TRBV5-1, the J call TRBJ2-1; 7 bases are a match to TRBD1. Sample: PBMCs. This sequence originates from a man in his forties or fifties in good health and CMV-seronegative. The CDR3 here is CASYSQGRYNEQFF. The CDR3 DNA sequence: TGCGCCAGCTACTCACAGGGGCGATACAATGAGCAGTTCTTC.